A single sample gave rise to the 7 T cell receptor beta chains below, sequenced in a study of blood T cell repertoires in COVID-19. Generated by immunoSEQ multiplex PCR, the TCRdb table keeps only in-frame clones and is missing some. The sample has 200,000 to 300,000 clones, about nine tenths seen once. The sample taken for sequencing was peripheral blood. Source of these receptors: a woman in her sixties or seventies who had recovered from COVID-19.

The chain recombines TRBV5-5 with TRBJ1-2; no firm D call. The germline V and J ends were trimmed by 5 bases and 2 bases, with 16 bases remaining between them. This CDR3 is 15 amino acids long. CDR1 is SGHKS, CDR2 YYEKEE, per germline (reference sequence). DNA for the CDR3: TGTGCCAGCAGTGTGGCACTAGGTCTAAACTATGGCTACACCTTC. Translated: CASSVALGLNYGYTF.

The chain links TRBV7-3 to TRBJ1-1; 8 bases line up with TRBD1. The germline gives CDR1 SGHTA, CDR2 FQGTGA. The length of the CDR3 is 13 residues. V lost 5 bases and J lost 5; bases outside the gene matches: 4. CDR3 loop: CASSQGALTEAFF. CDR3 bases: TGTGCCAGCAGCCAGGGGGCGTTAACTGAAGCTTTCTTT.

V usage is TRBV7-3 and J usage is TRBJ2-3, with 7 positions matching TRBD2. Trimming cost V 4 bases and J 0 bases; bases outside gene matches: 4. The CDR3 contains 15 residues. Per the germline V gene, CDR1 is SGHTA and CDR2 is FQGTGA. The CDR3: CASSSSGASTDTQYF. CDR3 nucleotides: TGTGCCAGCAGCTCTAGCGGAGCTAGCACAGATACGCAGTATTTT.

This chain connects TRBV6-5 to TRBJ1-1; 9 bases map to TRBD1. Germline V CDR1 and CDR2: MNHEY, SVGAGI. The CDR3 runs 16 residues. The V and J ends lost 4 bases and 0 bases, in that order; junction bases with no gene match: 6. CDR3 sequence reads: CASSFGDRELNTEAFF. The CDR3 region has the DNA TGTGCCAGCAGTTTCGGGGACAGGGAGTTGAACACTGAAGCTTTCTTT.

This chain links TRBV7-8 with TRBJ1-2, with D perhaps matching TRBD1 (6 bases). The CDR3 is 15 amino acids. Deletions cut 0 bases from V and 7 bases from J, with 15 bases between. Per germline, CDR1 SGHVS and CDR2 FQNEAQ. CDR3 in amino acids: CASSLASGQTIGYTF. The CDR3 coding sequence is TGTGCCAGCAGCTTAGCCTCTGGACAGACAATTGGCTACACCTTC.

This clone was seen more than once but under ten times. The chain recombines TRBV2 with TRBJ1-1; D gene unclear. The length of the CDR3 is 13 residues. V dropped 3 bases and J dropped 0 bases, with 5 bases sitting between them. CDR1 is SNHLY, CDR2 FYNNEI, per germline. CDR3 DNA: TGTGCCAGCAGTGACGAGTTGAACACTGAAGCTTTCTTT. It encodes CASSDELNTEAFF.

V is TRBV27 and J is TRBJ2-5, with D perhaps TRBD2 (5 bases). The CDR3 is 15 amino acids. V was clipped by 0 bases and J by 5 bases, with 13 bases between them. CDR1 MNHEY and CDR2 SMNVEV come from the germline V gene (reference sequence). The CDR3, as DNA: TGTGCCAGCAGTTTATCTAGCGCAGCCGAGGAGACCCAGTACTTC. Translating it yields CASSLSSAAEETQYF.